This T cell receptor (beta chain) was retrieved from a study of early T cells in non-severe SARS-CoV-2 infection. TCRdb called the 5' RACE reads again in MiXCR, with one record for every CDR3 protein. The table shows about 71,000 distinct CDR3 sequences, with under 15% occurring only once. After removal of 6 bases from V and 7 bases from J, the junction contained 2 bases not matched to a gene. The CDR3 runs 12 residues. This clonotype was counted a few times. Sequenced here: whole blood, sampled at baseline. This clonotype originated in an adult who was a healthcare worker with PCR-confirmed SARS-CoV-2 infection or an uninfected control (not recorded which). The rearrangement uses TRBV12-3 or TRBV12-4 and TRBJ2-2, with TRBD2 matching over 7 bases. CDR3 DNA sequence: TGTGCCAGCAGCCGGGAGGTCGGGGAGCTGTTTTTT. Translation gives CASSREVGELFF.